Below are 27 T cell receptor beta chains sequenced from a single sample in a study of hypomethylating agent response in myelodysplastic syndrome. Clones were read by immunoSEQ multiplex PCR, and TCRdb kept only the in-frame ones, dropping some. This table holds 1,500 to 2,000 clones, approximately 82% found once. The sequencing used bone marrow, collected before or after starting hypomethylating agent treatment for myelodysplastic syndrome (not recorded which). These receptors were taken from a human donor with myelodysplastic syndrome.

This clone has more than one count but fewer than ten. A junction boundary mismatches the germline segment, possibly from a read error. The chain combines TRBV7-7 with TRBJ2-2; 7 bases fit TRBD1. Germline CDR1 reads SSHAT; CDR2 reads FNYEAQ (reference sequence). This CDR3 is built from 15 residues. CDR3 sequence: CASSFQQGDTGELFF. As DNA, the CDR3 is TGTGCTAGCAGCTTTCAGCAGGGGGACACCGGGGAGCTGTTTTTT.

As DNA, the CDR3 is TGCAGCGTTGGGGGACAGGGAGGAAAACTGTTTTTT. Translating gives CSVGGQGGKLFF. V and J are TRBV29-1 and TRBJ1-4; 9 bases agree with TRBD1. This CDR3 is built from 12 residues. Losses at the gene ends were 4 bases for V and 10 bases for J; bases not matched to a gene: 4. From germline, CDR1 is SQVTM and CDR2 ANQGSEA.

The rearrangement joins TRBV19 to TRBJ1-1, with D possibly TRBD1 on 5 matching bases. Between the trimmed V and J ends, which lost 3 bases and 0 bases, there was a span of 8 bases. Per the germline V gene, CDR1 is LNHDA and CDR2 is SQIVND (reference sequence). The CDR3 is made up of 14 amino acids. The CDR3 nucleotides are TGTGCCAGTAGTATTACAGGTATGAACACTGAAGCTTTCTTT. Its translation: CASSITGMNTEAFF.

The table lists this clone with a few counts. This chain uses TRBV5-4 with TRBJ1-2; possibly TRBD1 for D (5 bases). Looked up from germline, CDR1 is SGHNT and CDR2 is YYREEE (reference sequence). The CDR3 spans 14 residues. V lost 0 bases to trimming and J lost 4 bases, with 10 bases between them. The CDR3 spells CASSLGDPSYGYTF. The DNA of the CDR3 is TGTGCCAGCAGCTTGGGGGACCCGTCCTATGGCTACACCTTC.

The chain has TRBV6-5 and TRBJ1-2, with a possible D match to TRBD1 (6 bases). This CDR3 has 14 residues. Germline loops: CDR1 MNHEY, CDR2 SVGAGI. V dropped 0 bases and J dropped 6 bases, with 11 bases sitting between them. CDR3 in DNA: TGTGCCAGCAGTTACTCGATACAGGGCCATGGCTACACCTTC. The encoded protein is CASSYSIQGHGYTF.

V gene TRBV9 combines with J gene TRBJ2-7; TRBD2 matches at 13 bases. Germline V gene data show CDR1 as SGDLS and CDR2 as YYNGEE. This CDR3 has 18 amino acids. J was trimmed by 4 bases and V by 4 bases; bases with no gene match: 14. The CDR3 bases are TGTGCCAGCAGCCTCCAGGCCACTAGCGGGGGGGCGTTGTACGAGCAGTACTTC. It is translated as CASSLQATSGGALYEQYF. The whole variable domain, remainder taken from reference TRBV9 and TRBJ2-7, is DSGVTQTPKHLITATGQRVTLRCSPRSGDLSVYWYQQSLDQGLQFLIQYYNGEERAKGNILERFSAQQFPDLHSELNLSSLELGDSALYFCASSLQATSGGALYEQYFGPGTRLTVT.

The V and J genes are TRBV6-5 and TRBJ2-3, with 8 bases that match TRBD2. Trimming took 2 bases from V and 4 from J; bases not matched to a gene: 5. The CDR3 runs to 15 residues. Per germline, CDR1 MNHEY and CDR2 SVGAGI. The CDR3 sequence is CASSYGGGPPDTQYF. CDR3 DNA: TGTGCCAGCAGTTACGGCGGGGGGCCCCCAGATACGCAGTATTTT.

This clone occurred a few times. V and J are TRBV4-1 and TRBJ1-2; D is perhaps TRBD1 (6 bases). Trimming took off 1 base at V and 7 bases at J, with 13 bases between the two ends. CDR1 is MGHRA and CDR2 is YSYEKL in the germline V gene. This CDR3 contains 14 residues. The CDR3 sequence is CASSQGTAIFGYTF. Written as DNA, the CDR3 is TGCGCCAGCAGCCAAGGGACAGCGATTTTTGGCTACACCTTC.

The rearrangement links TRBV19 to TRBJ2-1, with D possibly being TRBD2 (5 bases). The CDR3 sequence is 16 residues long. Germline lookup yields CDR1 LNHDA and CDR2 SQIVND (reference sequence). Trimming removed 5 bases at V and 2 bases at J, with 16 bases between. In DNA, the CDR3 is TGTGCCAGTAGTGGCGGGCCGGGGTTAACCTACAATGAGCAGTTCTTC. This gives the protein CASSGGPGLTYNEQFF.

The chain carries TRBV7-3 and TRBJ2-5; no clear D. The V and J ends lost 3 bases and 4 bases respectively, with 9 bases between them. The length of the CDR3 is 13 residues. Germline V lookup: CDR1 SGHTA, CDR2 FQGTGA. CDR3 in amino acids: CASSLNLGETQYF. CDR3 DNA sequence: TGTGCCAGCAGCTTGAACTTAGGAGAGACCCAGTACTTC.

The chain is built from TRBV4-3 and TRBJ1-2; D not resolved. Germline V gene sequence: CDR1 LGHNA, CDR2 YSLEER. This CDR3 spans 13 amino acids. Trimming stripped 2 bases from V and 2 bases from J, with 6 bases between. This chain's CDR3 is CASSQQGNYGYTF. The CDR3 DNA reads TGCGCCAGCAGCCAACAAGGAAACTATGGCTACACCTTC.

V gene TRBV2 combines with J gene TRBJ2-7, with TRBD1 matching over 7 bases. Germline-derived CDR1 and CDR2 are SNHLY and FYNNEI. The length of the CDR3 is 16 residues. Losses at the gene ends were 5 bases for V and 3 bases for J; bases not matched to a gene: 13. CDR3 protein: CASSLHPGQYFYEQYF. DNA for the CDR3: TGTGCCAGCAGTTTACATCCGGGACAGTACTTCTACGAGCAGTACTTC.

The chain employs TRBV11-3 and TRBJ2-1; 8 positions match TRBD1. Trimming at V came to 2 bases and at J to 5 bases, leaving 5 bases not matched to a gene. Germline V gene lookup returns CDR1 SGHNT and CDR2 YENEEA. The CDR3 extends over 15 amino acids. The chain's CDR3 is CASSLSRTGHNEQFF. As DNA, the CDR3 is TGTGCCAGCAGCTTATCCCGGACAGGGCACAATGAGCAGTTCTTC.

J is TRBJ1-2 and V is TRBV5-6; 9 nucleotides line up with TRBD1. Germline CDR1 and CDR2: SGHDT and YYEEEE. The CDR3 consists of 13 residues. Trimming took 6 bases from V and 4 from J; bases not matched to a gene: 4. CDR3 in amino acids: CASKPQGAYGYTF. CDR3 DNA: TGTGCCAGCAAACCACAGGGGGCCTATGGCTACACCTTC.

V gene TRBV19 combines with J gene TRBJ1-4; possibly TRBD1 for D (6 bases). The CDR3 sequence is 14 residues long. The germline gives CDR1 LNHDA, CDR2 SQIVND (reference sequence). Trimming removed 5 bases from V and 4 bases from J, with 11 bases in between. The CDR3 DNA reads as TGTGCCAGTAGTCCCGGACAGTTTAATGAAAAACTGTTTTTT. Amino acid sequence: CASSPGQFNEKLFF.

The genes are TRBV5-1 and TRBJ2-3; possibly TRBD1 or TRBD2 for D (5 bases each). Germline values: CDR1 SGHRS, CDR2 YFSETQ. Trimming pared 2 bases from V and 6 bases from J, leaving 19 bases between. CDR3 length equals 16 residues. The CDR3 loop reads CASSLETGQIRDTQYF. Written as DNA, the CDR3 is TGCGCCAGCAGCTTAGAGACGGGGCAGATACGGGATACGCAGTATTTT.

The gene calls are TRBV27 and TRBJ2-5, with D unresolved. V lost 0 bases to trimming and J lost 1 base, with 12 bases between them. The germline V gene encodes CDR1 MNHEY and CDR2 SMNVEV (reference sequence). The CDR3 length is 16 residues. Here the CDR3 reads CASSLSSGPPQETQYF. CDR3 DNA sequence: TGTGCCAGCAGTTTATCGTCGGGTCCCCCCCAAGAGACCCAGTACTTC.

This clone has only a few counts. This chain connects TRBV11-2 to TRBJ1-2, with D uncertain. V gave up 3 bases and J gave up 5 bases, with 19 bases separating them. There are 16 residues in the CDR3. Per the germline V gene, CDR1 is SGHAT and CDR2 is FQNNGV. DNA for the CDR3: TGTGCCAGCAGCTTTCAATTAGGAGGTATTAGGTATGGCTACACCTTC. Protein: CASSFQLGGIRYGYTF.

V and J are TRBV5-4 and TRBJ1-2, with 10 nucleotides matching TRBD1. The CDR3 contains 14 residues. Looked up from germline, CDR1 is SGHNT and CDR2 is YYREEE (reference sequence). The J segment lost 4 bases and the V segment lost 2 bases, leaving 2 bases of the junction unmatched. The CDR3, as DNA: TGTGCCAGCAGCTTTCGGACAGGGGGCTATGGCTACACCTTC. As protein: CASSFRTGGYGYTF.

The gene calls are TRBV7-9 and TRBJ2-3; TRBD2 matches 9 bases. J gave up 2 bases and V 8 bases, and 11 bases lay outside the gene matches. The CDR3 is 16 residues long. Germline CDR1 and CDR2: SEHNR and FQNEAQ (reference sequence). CDR3 sequence: CASLKASGASTDTQYF. The CDR3, as DNA: TGTGCCAGCCTGAAGGCTAGCGGGGCGTCCACAGATACGCAGTATTTT. Based on the CDR3 plus reference TRBV7-9 and TRBJ2-3, the full variable domain is DTGVSQNPRHKITKRGQNVTFRCDPISEHNRLYWYRQTLGQGPEFLTYFQNEAQLEKSRLLSDRFSAERPKGSFSTLEIQRTEQGDSAMYLCASLKASGASTDTQYFGPGTRLTVL.

J is TRBJ1-1 and V is TRBV6-1; D ambiguous. Between the trimmed V and J ends, which lost 2 bases and 1 base, there was a span of 8 bases. Germline V lookup: CDR1 MNHNS, CDR2 SASEGT. The CDR3 spans 14 residues. The CDR3 region is CASSELGANTEAFF. Here the CDR3 DNA reads TGTGCCAGCAGTGAACTTGGAGCGAACACTGAAGCTTTCTTT.

The V call is TRBV5-6, the J call TRBJ1-5; D is perhaps TRBD1 (6 bases). The V gene lost 4 bases and the J gene lost 1 base, with 9 bases spanning the gap. The CDR3 has 14 residues. Germline assignment: CDR1 SGHDT and CDR2 YYEEEE. The CDR3 bases are TGTGCCAGCAGCCGCAGGGGCAGCAATCAGCCCCAGCATTTT. The encoded protein is CASSRRGSNQPQHF.

The chain couples TRBV19 to TRBJ1-3, with D unclear. Germline-derived CDR1 and CDR2 are LNHDA and SQIVND (reference sequence). The ends were cut back, 3 bases at V and 4 bases at J, with 13 bases in the middle. The CDR3 has 15 amino acids. DNA of the CDR3: TGTGCCAGTAGTATTTCCGATAACCCCGGAAACACCATATATTTT. Translating it yields CASSISDNPGNTIYF.

This clone came up a few times. CDR3 residues: CASSGGGTANTGELFF. CDR3 sequence (DNA): TGTGCCAGCAGCGGTGGGGGGACCGCGAACACCGGGGAGCTGTTTTTT. The rearrangement uses TRBV11-3 and TRBJ2-2, with D perhaps matching TRBD2 (6 bases). V lost 5 bases and J 0 bases, leaving 13 bases between the germline ends. This CDR3 region has 16 residues. Germline CDR1 reads SGHNT; CDR2 reads YENEEA.

This clone has more than one count but fewer than ten. V usage is TRBV6-5 and J usage is TRBJ2-1; possible D gene TRBD1, 5 bases. This CDR3 comprises 13 residues. Germline V lookup: CDR1 MNHEY, CDR2 SVGAGI. V lost 0 bases and J lost 6, with 6 bases in between. The CDR3 region is CASSYSDSNEQFF. The CDR3, as DNA: TGTGCCAGCAGTTACTCAGACAGCAATGAGCAGTTCTTC.

This chain links TRBV5-4 with TRBJ1-3; a possible D gene is TRBD1 (6 bases). With 6 bases removed from V and 0 bases from J, the gap between germline ends came to 13 bases. The CDR3 has 15 amino acids. CDR1 SGHNT and CDR2 YYREEE come from the germline V gene (reference sequence). The CDR3 sequence: CASIPRGGSGNTIYF. In DNA form, the CDR3 reads TGTGCCAGCATCCCCCGAGGGGGCTCTGGAAACACCATATATTTT. Looking up the rest from reference TRBV5-4 and TRBJ1-3 gives the full variable domain: ETGVTQSPTHLIKTRGQQVTLRCSSQSGHNTVSWYQQALGQGPQFIFQYYREEENGRGNFPPRFSGLQFPNYSSELNVNALELDDSALYLCASIPRGGSGNTIYFGEGSWLTVV.

The chain recombines TRBV7-6 with TRBJ2-5; D unresolved. The CDR3 sequence is 12 residues long. CDR1 SGHVS and CDR2 FNYEAQ come from the germline V gene. V lost 5 bases to trimming and J lost 1 base, with 5 bases between them. In DNA form, the CDR3 reads TGTGCCAGCAGCGAAGCCCAAGAGACCCAGTACTTC. This sequence encodes CASSEAQETQYF.